The source of this TCR beta chain is a study of patients and donors after allogeneic stem cell transplantation. This clonotype was counted many times. V lost 6 bases to trimming and J lost 7 bases, with 15 bases between them. The CDR3 spans 13 residues. TCRdb ran MiXCR on the RT-PCR reads and lists one entry per CDR3 protein. Of more than 75,000 distinct CDR3 sequences in the sample, around 5% were seen once. Material: blood, either unsorted or a sorted T cell fraction (not recorded which). The rearrangement joins TRBV12-3 or TRBV12-4 to TRBJ1-2, with D possibly matching TRBD1 (6 bases). This TCR was sampled from a human donor who was either an allogeneic HSCT recipient or a stem cell or donor lymphocyte infusion donor (not recorded which). It is not recorded whose cells these are; they may come from a transplant donor. The CDR3: CASRTDRFGGYTF. The CDR3 DNA sequence: TGTGCCAGCAGGACAGACAGGTTTGGTGGCTACACCTTC.